Given below is one T cell receptor beta chain in context. The V gene end was trimmed by 0 bases and the J gene end by 8 bases; junction bases not matched to a gene: 5. From germline, CDR1 is KGHDR and CDR2 SFDVKD. The CDR3 loop spans 15 amino acids. This entry is derived from a study of T-cell reconstitution after alpha-beta-depleted transplantation in children. As it was prepared, the TCRbeta library received unique molecular identifiers. A single record per CDR3 protein comes from TCRdb applying MiXCR to the PCR reads. This sample has some 600,000 distinct CDR3 sequences, with approximately 15% found just once.

The chain carries TRBV24-1 and TRBJ1-2, with 10 positions matching TRBD1. This clonotype originated in a human donor who donated a stem cell graft to a child with acute myeloid leukemia. This sample comprised PBMCs from the stem cell graft donor, obtained from the stem cell graft. The CDR3 loop reads CATSDLDDRGHGYTF. In DNA form, the CDR3 reads TGTGCCACCAGTGATTTGGATGACAGGGGGCACGGCTACACCTTC.